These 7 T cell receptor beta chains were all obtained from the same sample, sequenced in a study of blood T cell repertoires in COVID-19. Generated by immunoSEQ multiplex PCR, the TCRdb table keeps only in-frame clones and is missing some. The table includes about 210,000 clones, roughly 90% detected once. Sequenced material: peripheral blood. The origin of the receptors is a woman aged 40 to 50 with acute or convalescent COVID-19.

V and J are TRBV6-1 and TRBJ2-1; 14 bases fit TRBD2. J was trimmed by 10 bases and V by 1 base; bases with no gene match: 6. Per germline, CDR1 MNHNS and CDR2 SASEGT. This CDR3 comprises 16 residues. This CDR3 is CASSEVGLAGGWEQFF. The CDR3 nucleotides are TGTGCCAGCAGTGAAGTAGGACTAGCGGGAGGTTGGGAGCAGTTCTTC.

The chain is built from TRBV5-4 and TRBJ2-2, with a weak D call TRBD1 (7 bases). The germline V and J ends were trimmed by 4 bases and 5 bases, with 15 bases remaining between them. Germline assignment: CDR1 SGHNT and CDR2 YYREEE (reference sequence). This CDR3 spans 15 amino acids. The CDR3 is CASSHPTGRTGELFF. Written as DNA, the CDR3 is TGTGCCAGCAGCCACCCGACAGGGAGGACCGGGGAGCTGTTTTTT.

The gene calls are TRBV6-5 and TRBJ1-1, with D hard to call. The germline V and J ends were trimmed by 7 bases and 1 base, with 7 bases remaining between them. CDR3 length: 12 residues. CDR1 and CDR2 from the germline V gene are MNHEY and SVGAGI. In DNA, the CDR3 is TGTGCCAGCACTCCGGGGAACACTGAAGCTTTCTTT. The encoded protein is CASTPGNTEAFF.

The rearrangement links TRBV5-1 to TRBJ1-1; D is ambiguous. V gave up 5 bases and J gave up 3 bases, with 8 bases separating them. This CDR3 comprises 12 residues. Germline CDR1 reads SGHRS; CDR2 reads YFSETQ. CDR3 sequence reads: CASRVGDTEAFF. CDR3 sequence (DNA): TGCGCCAGCAGGGTCGGGGACACTGAAGCTTTCTTT.

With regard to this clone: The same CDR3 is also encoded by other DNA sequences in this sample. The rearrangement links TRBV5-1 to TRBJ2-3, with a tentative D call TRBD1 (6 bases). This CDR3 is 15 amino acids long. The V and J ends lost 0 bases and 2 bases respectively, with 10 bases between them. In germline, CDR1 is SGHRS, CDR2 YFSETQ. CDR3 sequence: CASSLGQADTDTQYF. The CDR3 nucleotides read TGCGCCAGCAGCTTGGGACAGGCTGACACAGATACGCAGTATTTT.

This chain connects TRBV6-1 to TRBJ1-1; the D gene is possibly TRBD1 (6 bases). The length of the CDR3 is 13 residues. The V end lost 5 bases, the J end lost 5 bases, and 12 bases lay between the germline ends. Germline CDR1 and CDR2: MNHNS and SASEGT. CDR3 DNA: TGTGCCAGCAGTAGGACAGACTCTACTGAAGCTTTCTTT. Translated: CASSRTDSTEAFF.

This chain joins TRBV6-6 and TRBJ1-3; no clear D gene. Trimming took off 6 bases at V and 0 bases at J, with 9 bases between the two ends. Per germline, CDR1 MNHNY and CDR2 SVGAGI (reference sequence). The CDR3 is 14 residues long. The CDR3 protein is CASSQTRSGNTIYF. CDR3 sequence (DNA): TGTGCCAGCAGCCAAACACGCTCTGGAAACACCATATATTTT.